The 9 T cell receptor beta chains listed next were all sequenced from one sample in a study of blood T cells in healthy people across ages. Through a sample-barcoded 5' primer and a J-beta primer mix, a second PCR was run for about 6 to 11 cycles. TCRdb ran MiXCR on the 5' RACE reads and lists one entry per CDR3 protein. The sample holds approximately 1.5 million distinct CDR3 sequences; about 42% are singletons and the top ten take over 3.5%. Sequencing was done on a sample of blood. The receptor set was obtained from a woman aged 18-29 years in good health.

This sequence joins TRBV20-1 and TRBJ1-5; no firm D call. The CDR3 has 10 amino acids. Per the germline V gene, CDR1 is DFQATT and CDR2 is SNEGSKA (reference sequence). Trimming took off 3 bases at V and 7 bases at J, with 4 bases between the two ends. The CDR3 is CSASGQPQHF. The CDR3, as DNA: TGCAGTGCTAGTGGCCAGCCCCAGCATTTT.

The sample holds many counts of this clonotype. This chain links TRBV6-2 or TRBV6-3 with TRBJ1-5, with 9 positions matching TRBD1. This CDR3 spans 13 amino acids. Per the germline V gene, CDR1 is MNHEY and CDR2 is SVGEGT. V lost 8 bases, J lost 4 bases, and 3 bases stayed unmatched. CDR3 region: CASAGTGNQPQHF. The CDR3 bases are TGTGCCAGCGCCGGGACAGGGAATCAGCCCCAGCATTTT.

V usage is TRBV27 and J usage is TRBJ2-1; D is possibly TRBD2 (5 bases). The CDR3 has 14 residues. CDR1 is MNHEY, CDR2 SMNVEV, per germline (reference sequence). Trimming removed 3 bases at V and 6 bases at J, with 12 bases between. The CDR3 DNA sequence: TGTGCCAGCAGTTTTGGACTCCGTACCAATGAGCAGTTCTTC. Amino acid sequence: CASSFGLRTNEQFF.

This clonotype appeared a few times. The CDR3 sequence is CASSQDPGQGNQPQHF. In DNA, the CDR3 is TGCGCCAGCAGCCAAGATCCGGGACAGGGCAATCAGCCCCAGCATTTT. The rearrangement joins TRBV4-1 to TRBJ1-5; 8 nucleotides align to TRBD1. The ends lost 0 bases at V and 2 bases at J; junction bases unmatched: 3. Germline CDR1 reads MGHRA; CDR2 reads YSYEKL. This CDR3 has 16 residues.

The V and J genes are TRBV11-2 and TRBJ2-1; 16 bases are a match to TRBD2. V lost 6 bases to trimming and J lost 7 bases; unmatched junction nucleotides: 6. CDR3 length equals 16 residues. CDR1 and CDR2 from the germline V gene are SGHAT and FQNNGV. The CDR3: CASREPGLAGGNEQFF. The DNA for the CDR3 is TGTGCCAGCAGAGAACCGGGACTAGCGGGGGGGAATGAGCAGTTCTTC.

This clonotype appeared many times. The V and J genes are TRBV20-1 and TRBJ2-5, with 9 bases matching TRBD2. CDR3 length equals 13 residues. J gave up 2 bases and V 6 bases, and 4 bases lay outside the gene matches. Germline V gene data show CDR1 as DFQATT and CDR2 as SNEGSKA (reference sequence). The CDR3, as DNA: TGCAGTGCGAGACTAGCGGAACAAGAGACCCAGTACTTC. It specifies CSARLAEQETQYF.

The CDR3 loop is CASNDRVTDTQYF. DNA of the CDR3: TGTGCCAGCAACGACAGGGTGACAGATACGCAGTATTTT. This chain links TRBV5-6 with TRBJ2-3; the match to TRBD1 covers 7 bases. The germline V gene encodes CDR1 SGHDT and CDR2 YYEEEE. The junction had 4 bases not matched to a gene; V was cut back by 6 bases and J by 3 bases. The length of the CDR3 is 13 residues.

This rearrangement joins TRBV6-5 to TRBJ2-3; TRBD1 matches at 9 bases. The germline CDR1 and CDR2 sequences are MNHEY and SVGAGI. V was pared by 6 bases and J by 4 bases, with 11 bases of the junction left unmatched. The CDR3 extends over 16 amino acids. The CDR3 DNA reads as TGTGCCAGCAGACCCCGGACAGGGGCGAGCTCAGATACGCAGTATTTT. Translating gives CASRPRTGASSDTQYF.

This clonotype was detected once. A much larger clonotype is one base distant, so this may be a read error. The chain couples TRBV12-3 or TRBV12-4 to TRBJ2-1; maybe TRBD2 (5 bases). Trimming removed 1 base from V and 10 bases from J, with 14 bases in between. The CDR3 sequence is 14 residues long. The CDR3 spells CASSLVGSNYEQFF. CDR3 coding DNA: TGTGCCAGCAGTTTAGTTGGGAGTAACTACGAGCAGTTCTTC.